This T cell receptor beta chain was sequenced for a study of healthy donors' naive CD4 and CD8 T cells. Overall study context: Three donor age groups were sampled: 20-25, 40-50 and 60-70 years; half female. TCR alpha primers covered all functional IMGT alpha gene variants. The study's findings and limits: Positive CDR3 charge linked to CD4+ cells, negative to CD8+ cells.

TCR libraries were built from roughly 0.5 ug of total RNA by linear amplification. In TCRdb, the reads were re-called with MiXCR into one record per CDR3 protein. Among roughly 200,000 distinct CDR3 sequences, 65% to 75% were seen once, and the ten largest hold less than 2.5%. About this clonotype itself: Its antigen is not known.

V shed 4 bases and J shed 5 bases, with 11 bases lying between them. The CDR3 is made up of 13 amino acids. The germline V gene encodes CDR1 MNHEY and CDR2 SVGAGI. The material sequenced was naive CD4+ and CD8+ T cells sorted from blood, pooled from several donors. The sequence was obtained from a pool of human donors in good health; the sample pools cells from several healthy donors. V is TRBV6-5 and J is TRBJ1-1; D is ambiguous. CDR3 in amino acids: CASSWVPGTEAFF. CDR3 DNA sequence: TGTGCCAGCAGTTGGGTCCCGGGGACTGAAGCTTTCTTT.